These T cell receptor beta chains were read from a single sample in a study of cytomegalovirus exposure and HLA in healthy donors. Generated by immunoSEQ multiplex PCR, the TCRdb table keeps only in-frame clones and is missing some. Among some 290,000 clones listed, roughly 87% were seen once. The sequenced sample consisted of PBMCs. Source of these receptors: a man aged 30-40 years in good health and CMV-seronegative. Both conserved end residues are part of each CDR3.

j_call v_call cdr3_aa
TRBJ2-1 TRBV5-4 CASSWDSPYNEQFF
TRBJ1-1 TRBV4-3 CASSRRQGNTEAFF
TRBJ1-2 TRBV6-5 CASRTATGLYGYTF
TRBJ1-5 TRBV7-9 CASSRQGGWNQPQHF
TRBJ2-5 TRBV7-6 CASSPGETQYF
TRBJ2-1 TRBV7-6 CASSPGLAGINEQFF
TRBJ2-7 TRBV27 CASSSHSYEQYF
TRBJ2-5 TRBV30 CAWSVERGWPGTQYF
TRBJ1-2 TRBV5-1 CASRGGTGDYGYTF
TRBJ2-2 TRBV7-8 CASSPDRANTGELFF
TRBJ2-3 TRBV7-9 CASSLRFGAGSTDTQYF
TRBJ2-7 TRBV10-1 CASSRGQVDGHEQYF
TRBJ1-2 TRBV5-1 CASSPTDYGYTF
TRBJ2-7 TRBV29-1 CSVVTGSPPPSYEQYF
TRBJ2-2 TRBV4-3 CASSQEYVAGTVGSTGELFF
TRBJ2-7 TRBV4-1 CASSPLTSGGYEQYF
TRBJ1-4 TRBV2 CASSGQGGFREKLFF
TRBJ1-3 TRBV4-1 CASSQGQSSGNTIYF
TRBJ2-3 TRBV7-9 CASSLATASTDTQYF
TRBJ2-5 TRBV27 CASSLSRQGWETQYF
TRBJ1-1 TRBV5-1 CASSFQSNTEAFF
TRBJ2-3 TRBV11-3 CASSLEFSADSTQYF
TRBJ2-7 TRBV5-1 CASSGMTGLYYEQYF
TRBJ1-6 TRBV27 CASSLYPLINSPLHF
TRBJ2-2 TRBV30 CAWKLRREVRGLF
TRBJ1-1 TRBV7-9 CASSSVSNTEAFF